The 29 T cell receptor beta chains below were found in one sample sequenced in a study of PD-L1 blockade in urothelial cancer. The time point here: peripheral blood 6 weeks after treatment start. Data came from immunoSEQ multiplex PCR; TCRdb stores just in-frame clones and leaves some out. The profile shows 100,000 to 150,000 clones, roughly 88% of them singletons. The sequencing here drew on PBMCs, taken around atezolizumab (anti-PD-L1) treatment. These receptors were obtained from a man aged 50-59 years with urothelial cancer.

This sequence joins TRBV28 and TRBJ2-7, with 11 bases aligning to TRBD2. The CDR3 has 15 residues. V shed 5 bases and J 2 bases; nucleotides not matched to a gene: 5. Germline CDR1 MDHEN, CDR2 SYDVKM. The CDR3 reads CASSPTSGGPYEQYF. The CDR3 DNA is TGTGCCAGCAGTCCCACTAGCGGGGGACCCTACGAGCAGTACTTC.

The chain is built from TRBV4-1 and TRBJ1-5, with no clear D. CDR1 is MGHRA and CDR2 is YSYEKL in the germline V gene. The CDR3 length is 15 residues. V lost 2 bases to trimming and J lost 5 bases, with 13 bases between them. CDR3 loop: CASSQRQEGDQPQHF. Here the CDR3 DNA reads TGCGCCAGCAGCCAACGGCAGGAGGGCGATCAGCCCCAGCATTTT.

The CDR3 DNA reads TGCGCCAGCAGTCTCCAGTCAAACCGGGGCAATCAGCCCCAGCATTTT. It specifies CASSLQSNRGNQPQHF. The rearrangement uses TRBV23-1 and TRBJ1-5; no firm D call. TRBV23-1 is an ORF, and what it does is uncertain. The CDR3 has 16 residues. The V and J ends lost 4 bases and 2 bases respectively, with 15 bases between them.

The chain couples TRBV5-1 to TRBJ2-1; possibly TRBD2 for D (6 bases). There are 12 residues in the CDR3. Trimming pared 3 bases from V and 12 bases from J, leaving 13 bases between. Germline CDR1 SGHRS, CDR2 YFSETQ. The CDR3: CASSWTMDVQFF. DNA for the CDR3: TGCGCCAGCAGCTGGACTATGGACGTGCAGTTCTTC.

The chain joins TRBV14 to TRBJ2-7; TRBD2 agrees at 7 bases. V lost 3 bases, J lost 4 bases, and 6 bases stayed unmatched. Germline V CDR1 and CDR2: SGHDN, FVKESK. The CDR3 totals 14 residues. As DNA, the CDR3 is TGTGCCAGCAGCCAGGGACTATACAGTTACGAGCAGTACTTC. It codes for CASSQGLYSYEQYF.

The gene calls are TRBV28 and TRBJ1-2; D gene uncertain. Germline CDR1 and CDR2: MDHEN and SYDVKM. The CDR3 sequence is 13 residues long. V was clipped by 4 bases and J by 2 bases, with 8 bases between them. The CDR3 DNA follows: TGTGCCAGCAGTTCGACGGAGAACTATGGCTACACCTTC. Its translation: CASSSTENYGYTF.

This rearrangement joins TRBV5-1 to TRBJ2-7; D perhaps matches TRBD1 (5 bases). Trimming removed 0 bases at V and 4 bases at J, with 5 bases between. Germline V gives CDR1 SGHRS, CDR2 YFSETQ. The CDR3 spans 12 residues. CDR3 sequence: CASSLEGYEQYF. The DNA of the CDR3 is TGCGCCAGCAGCTTGGAGGGGTACGAGCAGTACTTC.

The chain employs TRBV6-1 and TRBJ1-2, with TRBD1 matching 7 bases. The CDR3 length is 13 residues. J gave up 4 bases and V 7 bases, and 6 bases lay outside the gene matches. The germline V gene has CDR1 MNHNS and CDR2 SASEGT. The CDR3 DNA reads TGTGCCAGCAATACCGGGACAGTCTATGGCTACACCTTC. Its translation is CASNTGTVYGYTF.

This clone appeared a few times. V and J are TRBV5-6 and TRBJ2-1; D unclear. Trimming pared 4 bases from V and 8 bases from J, leaving 13 bases between. Per germline, CDR1 SGHDT and CDR2 YYEEEE. The CDR3 sequence is 13 residues long. The CDR3 is CASSRFSSYEQFF. CDR3 nucleotides: TGTGCCAGCAGCCGGTTTAGCTCCTATGAGCAGTTCTTC.

This clone was found a few times. The chain employs TRBV5-1 and TRBJ1-1; maybe TRBD1 (5 bases). V was trimmed by 0 bases and J by 5 bases, leaving 14 bases between them. The CDR3 totals 15 residues. CDR1 is SGHRS and CDR2 is YFSETQ in the germline V gene. CDR3 sequence: CASSLEPGGRTEAFF. CDR3 DNA: TGCGCCAGCAGCTTGGAACCGGGGGGTCGAACTGAAGCTTTCTTT. Full variable domain (outside the CDR3, taken from reference TRBV5-1 and TRBJ1-1): KAGVTQTPRYLIKTRGQQVTLSCSPISGHRSVSWYQQTPGQGLQFLFEYFSETQRNKGNFPGRFSGRQFSNSRSEMNVSTLELGDSALYLCASSLEPGGRTEAFFGQGTRLTVV.

V usage is TRBV7-9 and J usage is TRBJ2-1; TRBD2 matches at 7 bases. J gave up 6 bases and V 0 bases, and 8 bases lay outside the gene matches. The CDR3 is 16 residues long. The germline V gene has CDR1 SEHNR and CDR2 FQNEAQ (reference sequence). The CDR3 sequence: CASSLAMGEGRNEQFF. The DNA for the CDR3 is TGTGCCAGCAGCTTAGCGATGGGGGAGGGCCGCAATGAGCAGTTCTTC.

This clone was observed a few times. The gene calls are TRBV28 and TRBJ1-5, with 7 bases identical to TRBD1. CDR3 size: 15 residues. V was pared by 6 bases and J by 2 bases, with 7 bases of the junction left unmatched. CDR1 is MDHEN and CDR2 is SYDVKM in the germline V gene. The CDR3 DNA sequence: TGTGCCAGCAGAACGACAGGGTTAGGCAATCAGCCCCAGCATTTT. It is translated as CASRTTGLGNQPQHF.

The rearrangement links TRBV28 to TRBJ1-1; D is uncertain. CDR3 length: 13 amino acids. Trimming removed 3 bases at V and 5 bases at J, with 10 bases between. Germline assignment: CDR1 MDHEN and CDR2 SYDVKM. DNA of the CDR3: TGTGCCAGCAGTTTTATCTTGAGGACTGAAGCTTTCTTT. Translating it yields CASSFILRTEAFF.

The chain is built from TRBV2 and TRBJ1-4, with TRBD1 matching 8 bases. Germline values: CDR1 SNHLY, CDR2 FYNNEI. V was clipped by 5 bases and J by 8 bases; unmatched bases: 10. The CDR3 has 15 residues. The CDR3 nucleotides are TGTGCCAGCAGTTTTGGACAGGGCTTAGGAGAAAAACTGTTTTTT. Amino acid sequence: CASSFGQGLGEKLFF. Supplemented by reference TRBV2 and TRBJ1-4, the full variable domain reads EPEVTQTPSHQVTQMGQEVILRCVPISNHLYFYWYRQILGQKVEFLVSFYNNEISEKSEIFDDQFSVERPDGSNFTLKIRSTKLEDSAMYFCASSFGQGLGEKLFFGSGTQLSVL.

The V and J genes are TRBV14 and TRBJ2-3; TRBD2 matches at 9 bases. The CDR3 loop spans 15 amino acids. V trimming: 1 base; J trimming: 1 base; junction bases outside the gene matches: 0. Germline CDR1 reads SGHDN; CDR2 reads FVKESK. The DNA for the CDR3 is TGTGCCAGCAGCCAAGGACTAGCGGGCACAGATACGCAGTATTTT. Protein product: CASSQGLAGTDTQYF.

J is TRBJ2-1 and V is TRBV10-3; 14 nucleotides agree with TRBD2. V lost 6 bases and J lost 8; bases outside the gene matches: 12. This CDR3 is 17 amino acids long. Germline V gene lookup returns CDR1 ENHRY and CDR2 SYGVKD. CDR3 sequence (DNA): TGTGCCATCAGCCCCCACGGGACTAGCGGGAGTGGGGATGAGCAGTTCTTC. Amino acid sequence: CAISPHGTSGSGDEQFF.

The V call is TRBV5-5, the J call TRBJ2-6; 10 bases map to TRBD2. Germline-derived CDR1 and CDR2 are SGHKS and YYEKEE (reference sequence). The CDR3 is 17 residues long. V gave up 3 bases and J gave up 3 bases; unmatched junction bases: 6. CDR3 protein: CASSSSSGSLGANVLTF. The CDR3 nucleotides are TGTGCCAGCAGCTCGTCTAGCGGGAGTCTTGGGGCCAACGTCCTGACTTTC.

The chain employs TRBV15 and TRBJ2-2; maybe TRBD2 (6 bases). The CDR3 is 14 residues long. Germline CDR1 and CDR2: LNHNV and YYDKDF (reference sequence). With 5 bases removed from V and 0 bases from J, the gap between germline ends came to 7 bases. CDR3 sequence reads: CATSGGANTGELFF. CDR3 sequence (DNA): TGTGCCACCAGCGGCGGGGCGAACACCGGGGAGCTGTTTTTT.

The rearrangement joins TRBV7-2 to TRBJ2-3, with 12 bases fitting TRBD2. CDR3 length equals 16 residues. Losses at the gene ends were 1 base for V and 6 bases for J; bases not matched to a gene: 5. CDR1 is SGHTA and CDR2 is FQGNSA in the germline V gene. CDR3 residues: CASSLGLAGVSDTQYF. The DNA of the CDR3 is TGTGCCAGCAGCTTAGGACTAGCGGGAGTCTCCGATACGCAGTATTTT.

The chain links TRBV7-9 to TRBJ2-3; no clear D gene. The CDR3 extends over 16 amino acids. V shed 4 bases and J shed 1 base, with 15 bases lying between them. CDR1 and CDR2 from the germline V gene are SEHNR and FQNEAQ (reference sequence). This CDR3 reads CASSYLSGPGTDTQYF. CDR3 DNA sequence: TGTGCCAGCAGCTACCTTTCGGGTCCGGGCACAGATACGCAGTATTTT.

The chain uses TRBV7-2 and TRBJ2-2; D unclear. Deletions cut 3 bases from V and 6 bases from J, with 8 bases between. Germline CDR1 is SGHTA and CDR2 is FQGNSA. The CDR3 spans 13 residues. CDR3 sequence reads: CASSFLAAGELFF. CDR3 DNA: TGTGCCAGCAGCTTTTTAGCCGCCGGGGAGCTGTTTTTT.

This rearrangement joins TRBV19 to TRBJ1-4, with unresolved D. CDR1 is LNHDA and CDR2 is SQIVND in the germline V gene (reference sequence). V shed 4 bases and J shed 1 base, with 7 bases lying between them. This CDR3 comprises 14 residues. The DNA of the CDR3 is TGTGCCAGTAGTAAACAGTTAACTAATGAAAAACTGTTTTTT. It yields the protein CASSKQLTNEKLFF.

The chain has TRBV28 and TRBJ1-2; 7 bases line up with TRBD1. J lost 4 bases, V lost 5 bases, and 4 bases had no gene match. The CDR3 is 13 amino acids. Germline V gene lookup returns CDR1 MDHEN and CDR2 SYDVKM. CDR3 DNA: TGTGCCAGCAGTCGACAGGGTTCCTATGGCTACACCTTC. It specifies CASSRQGSYGYTF.

The V call is TRBV11-2, the J call TRBJ2-1; D unresolved. The V and J ends lost 6 bases and 1 base respectively, with 19 bases between them. CDR3 length: 17 residues. CDR1 and CDR2 from the germline V gene are SGHAT and FQNNGV. CDR3 loop: CASSSIMAGLSYNEQFF. The CDR3 DNA sequence: TGTGCCAGCAGTTCTATAATGGCAGGCCTTTCCTACAATGAGCAGTTCTTC.

J is TRBJ1-3 and V is TRBV30, with D maybe TRBD1 (5 bases). CDR1 is GTSNPN, CDR2 SVGIG, per germline (reference sequence). CDR3 length equals 16 residues. The V end lost 0 bases, the J end lost 4 bases, and 16 bases lay between the germline ends. The CDR3, as DNA: TGTGCCTGGAGTGTACGAGGACATCGGGTCGGAAACACCATATATTTT. The encoded protein is CAWSVRGHRVGNTIYF.

The chain carries TRBV4-1 and TRBJ2-5, with 10 nucleotides matching TRBD2. J was trimmed by 4 bases and V by 0 bases; bases with no gene match: 5. This CDR3 comprises 16 residues. CDR1 is MGHRA and CDR2 is YSYEKL in the germline V gene. Written as DNA, the CDR3 is TGCGCCAGCAGCCAAGATCGACTAGCGGGTACAGAGACCCAGTACTTC. Protein: CASSQDRLAGTETQYF.

The chain recombines TRBV7-2 with TRBJ2-7; the match to TRBD2 covers 12 bases. J was trimmed by 6 bases and V by 5 bases; bases with no gene match: 8. The CDR3 has 15 amino acids. The germline V gene has CDR1 SGHTA and CDR2 FQGNSA. In DNA form, the CDR3 reads TGTGCCAGCAGCCCGATACTAGCGGGAGGCGGCGAGCAGTACTTC. This sequence encodes CASSPILAGGGEQYF.

V gene TRBV5-5 combines with J gene TRBJ2-5; D might be TRBD1 (5 bases). Trimming took off 2 bases at V and 5 bases at J, with 13 bases between the two ends. Germline values: CDR1 SGHKS, CDR2 YYEKEE (reference sequence). This CDR3 comprises 14 residues. As DNA, the CDR3 is TGTGCCAGCAGCTTAGGACACGCCCAGGAGACCCAGTACTTC. Amino acid sequence: CASSLGHAQETQYF.

The chain joins TRBV2 to TRBJ2-7; 12 bases line up with TRBD2. Germline-derived CDR1 and CDR2 are SNHLY and FYNNEI. Unmatched junction bases numbered 5, after V lost 6 bases and J lost 5 bases. CDR3 length: 14 residues. CDR3: CASSTGLAGNEQYF. CDR3 bases: TGTGCCAGCAGCACAGGACTAGCGGGAAACGAGCAGTACTTC. Full variable domain (missing parts from reference TRBV2 and TRBJ2-7): EPEVTQTPSHQVTQMGQEVILRCVPISNHLYFYWYRQILGQKVEFLVSFYNNEISEKSEIFDDQFSVERPDGSNFTLKIRSTKLEDSAMYFCASSTGLAGNEQYFGPGTRLTVT.